This T cell receptor (beta chain) stems from a study of early T cells in non-severe SARS-CoV-2 infection. V dropped 3 bases and J dropped 4 bases, with 13 bases sitting between them. Germline-derived CDR1 and CDR2 are SGDLS and YYNGEE. The CDR3 extends over 14 amino acids. TCRdb recomputed calls from the 5' RACE reads with MiXCR, one row per CDR3 protein. In the table there are about 92,000 distinct CDR3 sequences, roughly 15% of which are singletons. The TCR sequence derives from an adult who was a healthcare worker with PCR-confirmed SARS-CoV-2 infection or an uninfected control (not recorded which). The chain has TRBV9 and TRBJ1-1; D remains ambiguous. Sequenced input: whole blood. The CDR3 here is CASSGRLGGTEAFF. As DNA, the CDR3 is TGTGCCAGCAGCGGTCGGCTGGGCGGCACTGAAGCTTTCTTT.